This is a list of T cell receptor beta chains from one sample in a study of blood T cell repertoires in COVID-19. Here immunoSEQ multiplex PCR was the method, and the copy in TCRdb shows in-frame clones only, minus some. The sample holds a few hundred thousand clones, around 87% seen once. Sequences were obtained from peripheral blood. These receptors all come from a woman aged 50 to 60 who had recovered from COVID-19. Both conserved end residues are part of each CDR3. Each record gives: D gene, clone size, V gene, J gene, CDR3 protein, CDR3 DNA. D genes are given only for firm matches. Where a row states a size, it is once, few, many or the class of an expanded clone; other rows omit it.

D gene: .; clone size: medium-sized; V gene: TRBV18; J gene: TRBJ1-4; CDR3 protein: CASSPVPLRYLDEKLFF; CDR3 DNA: TGTGCCAGCTCACCCGTCCCCTTGCGCTACCTAGATGAAAAACTGTTTTTT
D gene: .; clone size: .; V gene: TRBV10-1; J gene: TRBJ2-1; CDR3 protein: CASSEGWSSGNEQFF; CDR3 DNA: TGCGCCAGCAGTGAGGGCTGGAGCTCCGGGAATGAGCAGTTCTTC
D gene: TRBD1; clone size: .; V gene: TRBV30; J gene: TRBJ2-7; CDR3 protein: CAWGNLFGTGGNEQYF; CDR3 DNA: TGTGCCTGGGGTAATTTATTCGGGACAGGGGGGAACGAGCAGTACTTC
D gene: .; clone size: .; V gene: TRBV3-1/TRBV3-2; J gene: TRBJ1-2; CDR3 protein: CASSQERRDGPGGGYTF; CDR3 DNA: TGTGCCAGCAGCCAAGAGAGACGGGACGGCCCGGGGGGCGGCTACACCTTC
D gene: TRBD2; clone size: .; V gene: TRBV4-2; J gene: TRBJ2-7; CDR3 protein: CASSLSGRAFDEQYF; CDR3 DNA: TGTGCCAGCAGCCTCAGCGGGAGGGCCTTCGACGAGCAGTACTTC
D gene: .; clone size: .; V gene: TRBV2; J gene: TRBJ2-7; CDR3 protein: CAIDNTPGEGTYEQYF; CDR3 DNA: TGTGCCATCGACAACACCCCAGGGGAGGGGACCTACGAGCAGTACTTC
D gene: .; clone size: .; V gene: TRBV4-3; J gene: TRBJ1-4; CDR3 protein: CASSQGAATNEKLFF; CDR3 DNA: TGCGCCAGCAGCCAAGGGGCTGCAACTAATGAAAAACTGTTTTTT
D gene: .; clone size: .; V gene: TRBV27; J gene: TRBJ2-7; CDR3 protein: CASKKIGTPLGHEQYF; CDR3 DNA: TGTGCCAGCAAAAAAATCGGGACACCCTTAGGGCACGAGCAGTACTTC
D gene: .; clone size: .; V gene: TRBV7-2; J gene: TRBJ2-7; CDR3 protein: CASSQTDRLYEQYF; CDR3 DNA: TGTGCCAGCAGCCAAACGGACAGACTCTACGAGCAGTACTTC
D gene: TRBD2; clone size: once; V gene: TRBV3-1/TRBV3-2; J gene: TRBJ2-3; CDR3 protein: CASSHGKGLAGVTDTQYF; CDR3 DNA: TGTGCCAGCAGCCACGGAAAAGGACTAGCGGGAGTCACAGATACGCAGTATTTT
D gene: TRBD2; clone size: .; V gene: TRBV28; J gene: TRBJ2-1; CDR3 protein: CASSFWRGADEQFF; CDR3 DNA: TGTGCCAGCAGTTTTTGGCGGGGGGCGGATGAGCAGTTCTTC
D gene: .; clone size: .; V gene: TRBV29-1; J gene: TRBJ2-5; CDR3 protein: CSVGQASQETQYF; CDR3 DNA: TGCAGCGTGGGACAAGCCTCGCAAGAGACCCAGTACTTC
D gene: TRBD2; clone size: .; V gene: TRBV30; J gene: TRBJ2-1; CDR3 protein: CAWSVGLAGIDEQFF; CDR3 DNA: TGTGCCTGGAGTGTTGGACTAGCGGGGATCGATGAGCAGTTCTTC
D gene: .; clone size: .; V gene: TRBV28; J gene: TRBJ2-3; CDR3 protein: CASRSEAFTDTQYF; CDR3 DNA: TGTGCCAGCAGATCCGAAGCCTTCACAGATACGCAGTATTTT
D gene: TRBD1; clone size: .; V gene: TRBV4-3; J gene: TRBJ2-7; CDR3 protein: CASSLTRTGGHEQYF; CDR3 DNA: TGCGCCAGCAGCCTAACTCGGACAGGGGGCCACGAGCAGTACTTC
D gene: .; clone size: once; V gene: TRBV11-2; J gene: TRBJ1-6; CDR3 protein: CASSLDRNSPLHF; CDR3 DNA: TGTGCCAGCAGCTTGGACAGAAATTCACCCCTCCACTTT
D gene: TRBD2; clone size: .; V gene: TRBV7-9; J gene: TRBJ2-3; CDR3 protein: CASSFGTSDSTDTQYF; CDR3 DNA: TGTGCCAGCAGCTTCGGGACTAGCGATAGCACAGATACGCAGTATTTT
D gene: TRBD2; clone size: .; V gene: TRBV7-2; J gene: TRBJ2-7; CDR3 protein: CASSLVSGGAYEQYF; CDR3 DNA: TGTGCCAGCAGCTTAGTGAGCGGGGGGGCTTACGAGCAGTACTTC
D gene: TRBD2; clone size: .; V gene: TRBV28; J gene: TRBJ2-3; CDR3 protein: CASSLAGGSTDTQYF; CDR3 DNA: TGTGCCAGCAGTTTAGCGGGGGGGAGCACAGATACGCAGTATTTT
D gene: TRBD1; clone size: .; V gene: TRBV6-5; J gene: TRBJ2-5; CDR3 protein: CASRAWDSKEETQYF; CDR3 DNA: TGTGCCAGCAGAGCCTGGGACAGCAAGGAGGAGACCCAGTACTTC
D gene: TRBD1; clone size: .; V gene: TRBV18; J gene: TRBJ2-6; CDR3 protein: CASSPKGGPGANVLTF; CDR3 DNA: TGTGCCAGCTCACCAAAAGGGGGCCCTGGGGCCAACGTCCTGACTTTC
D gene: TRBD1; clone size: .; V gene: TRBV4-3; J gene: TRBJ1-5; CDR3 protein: CASSQAGGNQPQHF; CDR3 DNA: TGCGCCAGCAGCCAAGCAGGGGGAAATCAGCCCCAGCATTTT
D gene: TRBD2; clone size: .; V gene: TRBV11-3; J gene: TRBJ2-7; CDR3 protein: CASSQSGTSGTYEQYF; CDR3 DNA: TGTGCCAGCAGCCAATCCGGGACTAGCGGAACCTACGAGCAGTACTTC
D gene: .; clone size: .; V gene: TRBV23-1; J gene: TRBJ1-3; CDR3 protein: CASSHGERDSGNTIYF; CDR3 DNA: TGCGCCAGCAGTCATGGGGAGCGGGATTCGGGAAACACCATATATTTT
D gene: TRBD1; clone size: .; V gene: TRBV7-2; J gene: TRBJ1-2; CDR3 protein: CASSSGQRNGYTF; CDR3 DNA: TGTGCCAGCAGCTCGGGACAGAGAAATGGCTACACCTTC
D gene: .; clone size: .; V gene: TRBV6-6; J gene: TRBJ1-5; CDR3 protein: CASSYVTTTQPQHF; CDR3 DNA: TGTGCCAGCAGTTACGTTACTACAACTCAGCCCCAGCATTTT
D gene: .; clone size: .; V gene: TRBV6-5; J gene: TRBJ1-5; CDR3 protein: CASIPQGGGQPQHF; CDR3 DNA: TGTGCCAGCATTCCCCAGGGAGGCGGGCAGCCCCAGCATTTT
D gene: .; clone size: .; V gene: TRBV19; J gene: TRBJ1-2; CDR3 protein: CASTEEGDYGYTF; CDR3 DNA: TGTGCCAGTACGGAGGAGGGAGACTATGGCTACACCTTC
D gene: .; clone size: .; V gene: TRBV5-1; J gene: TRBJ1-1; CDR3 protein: CASSLVGDTEAFF; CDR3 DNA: TGCGCCAGCAGCTTGGTCGGGGATACTGAAGCTTTCTTT
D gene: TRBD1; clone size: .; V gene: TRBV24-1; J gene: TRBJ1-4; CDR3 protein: CATSEGQGTNEKLFF; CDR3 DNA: TGTGCCACCAGTGAGGGACAGGGAACTAATGAAAAACTGTTTTTT
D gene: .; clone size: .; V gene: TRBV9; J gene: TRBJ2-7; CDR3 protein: CASSAYDWNYEQYF; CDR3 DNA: TGTGCCAGCAGCGCCTATGACTGGAATTACGAGCAGTACTTC
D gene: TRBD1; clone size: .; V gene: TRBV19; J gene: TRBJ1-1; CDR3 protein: CASSITGTGEAFF; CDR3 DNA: TGTGCCAGTAGTATCACCGGGACAGGTGAAGCTTTCTTT
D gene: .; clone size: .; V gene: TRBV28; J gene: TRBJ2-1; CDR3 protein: CASSWRWNEQFF; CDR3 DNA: TGTGCCAGCAGTTGGAGGTGGAATGAGCAGTTCTTC
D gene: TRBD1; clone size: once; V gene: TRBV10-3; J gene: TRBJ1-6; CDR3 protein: CAISERQGDSPLHF; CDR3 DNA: TGTGCCATCAGTGAGAGACAGGGAGACTCACCCCTCCACTTT
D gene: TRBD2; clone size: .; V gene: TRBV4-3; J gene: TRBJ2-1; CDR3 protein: CASSQDTTSAQRSYNEQFF; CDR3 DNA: TGCGCCAGCAGCCAAGATACAACTAGCGCGCAAAGGTCCTACAATGAGCAGTTCTTC
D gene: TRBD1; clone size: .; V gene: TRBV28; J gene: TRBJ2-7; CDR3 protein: CASSTSRDRGRYEQYF; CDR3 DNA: TGTGCCAGCAGCACGAGCCGGGACAGGGGGCGGTACGAGCAGTACTTC
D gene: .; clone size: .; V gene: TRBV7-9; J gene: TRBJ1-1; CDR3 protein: CASSLVQGQSTAEAFF; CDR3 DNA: TGTGCCAGCAGCTTAGTGCAGGGGCAAAGTACGGCTGAAGCTTTCTTT
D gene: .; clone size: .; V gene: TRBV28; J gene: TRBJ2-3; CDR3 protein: CASSPALGEVDTQYF; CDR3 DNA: TGTGCCAGCAGTCCAGCGCTTGGGGAGGTAGATACGCAGTATTTT
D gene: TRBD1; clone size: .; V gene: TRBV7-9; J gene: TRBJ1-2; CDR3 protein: CASRPTGTGGGYTF; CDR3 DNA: TGTGCCAGCAGGCCCACCGGGACAGGGGGTGGCTACACCTTC
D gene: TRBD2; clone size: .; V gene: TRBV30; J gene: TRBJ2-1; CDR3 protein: CAWSKGTSGSLNEQFF; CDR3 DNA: TGTGCCTGGAGTAAAGGGACTAGCGGGAGTTTGAATGAGCAGTTCTTC
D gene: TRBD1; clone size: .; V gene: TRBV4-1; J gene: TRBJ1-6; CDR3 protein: CASSHNQGEPLHF; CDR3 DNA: TGCGCCAGCAGCCATAACCAGGGGGAACCCCTCCACTTT
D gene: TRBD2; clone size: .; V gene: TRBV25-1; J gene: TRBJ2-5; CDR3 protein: CASSGSPAETQYF; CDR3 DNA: TGTGCTTCTAGCGGGAGCCCCGCCGAGACCCAGTACTTC
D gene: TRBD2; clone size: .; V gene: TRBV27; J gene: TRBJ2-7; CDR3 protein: CASSSIAGNYEQYF; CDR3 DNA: TGTGCCAGCAGCTCTATAGCGGGAAACTACGAGCAGTACTTC
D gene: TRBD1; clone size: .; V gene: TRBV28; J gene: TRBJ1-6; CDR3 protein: CASSSPTGVNSPLHF; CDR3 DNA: TGTGCCAGCAGTTCCCCGACAGGGGTTAATTCACCCCTCCACTTT
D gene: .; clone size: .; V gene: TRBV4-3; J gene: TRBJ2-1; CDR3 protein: CASSQDWGTPEDYNEQFF; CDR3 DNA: TGCGCCAGCAGCCAAGATTGGGGGACTCCGGAGGATTACAATGAGCAGTTCTTC
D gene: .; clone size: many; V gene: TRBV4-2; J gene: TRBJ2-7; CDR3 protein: CASSQFQGGGEQYF; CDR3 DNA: TGTGCCAGCAGCCAATTCCAGGGTGGTGGCGAGCAGTACTTC